This entry concerns a single T cell receptor beta chain. What this receptor recognizes is not known. Per-base qualities were not stored, and no clone one base away is much larger. The data were obtained in a study of blood T cell repertoires in COVID-19 (dated by TCRdb to 2019 to 2021). A note on the overall study: Collaborator samples came from the United States, Italy and Spain and covered acute and convalescent phases of COVID-19. The repertoires were released in a freely available public database intended as a resource for research on the immune response to SARS-CoV-2. HLA class I and class II types, where available, came from metadata supplied by the sample provider rather than from assay-based typing. The prospective study material was composed of cDNA or gDNA derived from T cells, B-cell-depleted T cells, or PBMCs. The dataset comprised deeply sampled blood TCRbeta repertoires from subjects exposed to, actively infected with, or recovered from COVID-19. The sample metadata nearly always contained a de-identified subject ID, COVID-19 status, age in years and sex. Samples were obtained from the ongoing ImmuneRACE study (first 160 participants) and from 1,254 subjects provided by 6 global collaborators.

On the study overall, not on this receptor specifically: How much clinical and demographic metadata was included differed by source and by participant, and the metadata was provided uncurated.

V is cut back by 6 bases and J by 3 bases, with 9 bases in the junction unmatched. The germline V gene encodes CDR1 SEHNR and CDR2 FQNEAQ (reference sequence). Its CDR3 holds 15 amino acids, cysteine through phenylalanine. Kept here is only the CDR3 DNA, which spans 45 bases and is read in frame from base 1. Samples from volunteer blood donors who had recovered from COVID-19 were contributed by a second Seattle source. Collaborating institutions collected whole blood in K2EDTA tubes following their own protocols. For TCRbeta analysis, collaborator samples were shipped as frozen whole blood, as isolated PBMCs, or as DNA extracted from either sample type. TCRbeta CDR3 regions were amplified from genomic DNA using the immunoSEQ Assay, a bias-controlled multiplex PCR. On the authors' methods: Within the assay, amplification of reference gene primers was used to estimate how many nucleated cells each sample contained. Sequence reads were collapsed and filtered to measure the absolute abundance of every unique TCRbeta CDR3 rearrangement. Productive Simpson clonality was computed per sample as the square root of Simpson's diversity index over productive rearrangements. TCRdb limited this immuneACCESS table to in-frame rearrangements with V and J called. A share of clones is missing; checked studies link under half to unresolved V genes, and the rest is unexplained. That table gives V, J and clone size, and the DNA gave D and trimming. Here the sample has some 250,000 clones; about 86% occur a single time. The top ten constitute 2.5% to 3.5% of the sample.

Sequencing input: peripheral blood. The chain employs TRBV7-9 and TRBJ2-5; 8 middle bases align to TRBD1. The origin of this receptor is a woman aged 25-40 years who had recovered from COVID-19. The sequenced DNA: TGTGCCAGCAGATCCCAGGGACAGGAGAAAGAGACCCAGTACTTC. Translated, it gives CASRSQGQEKETQYF.